This T cell receptor (beta chain) was obtained from a study of blood T cell repertoires in COVID-19 (dated by TCRdb to the early 2020s). Concerning the study at large: Samples covering the acute and convalescent phases of COVID-19 were provided by collaborators in the United States, Italy and Spain. Subjects who had been exposed to COVID-19, were actively infected with it, or had recovered from it provided the deeply sampled blood TCRbeta repertoires that made up the dataset. A de-identified subject ID, COVID-19 status, age in years and sex were almost always included in the sample metadata. HLA class I and class II types, where available, came from metadata supplied by the sample provider rather than from assay-based typing. A freely available public database, intended as a resource for researchers studying the immune response to SARS-CoV-2, is where the repertoires were released. The material from the prospective study consisted of cDNA or gDNA derived from T cells, B-cell-depleted T cells, or PBMCs. Samples came from the ongoing ImmuneRACE study (first 160 participants) plus 1,254 subjects from 6 global collaborators.

Study-wide conclusions, independent of this receptor: The quantity of clinical and demographic metadata differed by source and by participant and was supplied without curation.

The germline V gene specifies SNHLY as CDR1 and FYNNEI as CDR2. The cysteine opens and the phenylalanine closes a CDR3 of 15 amino acids. Only the CDR3 region is kept as DNA, spanning 45 bases read in frame from base 1. V is clipped by 2 bases and J by 2 bases, and the sequence between their germline boundaries is 9 bases long. The immunoSEQ Assay, a bias-controlled multiplex PCR, was used to amplify TCRbeta CDR3 regions from genomic DNA. The authors processed their data as follows. The number of nucleated cells in each sample was estimated from the amplification of reference gene primers within the assay. Sequence reads were collapsed and filtered to measure the absolute abundance of every unique TCRbeta CDR3 rearrangement. Productive Simpson clonality was computed per sample as the square root of Simpson's diversity index over productive rearrangements. TCRdb took over this immuneACCESS table, retaining in-frame rearrangements with V and J assigned. Such tables are incomplete; in checked studies, under half of the missing clones stem from an unresolved V gene, and the remainder is unexplained. Clonal size and the V and J genes are those of that table, whereas D and trimming came from the DNA. The table for this sample lists about 200,000 clones; 82% of them were counted only once. The ten largest clones represent 7% to 10% of the sample.

Worth noting for this clone: No cognate antigen has been identified for it. No much larger clonotype is one base removed from it; base qualities were not supplied.

At one collaborating source in Seattle, patients were enrolled during active infection and were followed longitudinally through the course of disease. The collaborating institutions used their own protocols to collect whole blood in K2EDTA tubes. For TCRbeta analysis, collaborators shipped samples in one of three forms: frozen whole blood, isolated PBMCs, or DNA extracted from either of those sample types. The chain uses TRBV2 and TRBJ2-2; TRBD2 is a weak D gene call, 5 bases matching. This sequence was found in an elderly woman with COVID-19, enrolled during active disease. The sequenced sample consisted of peripheral blood. The DNA sequence is TGTGCCAGCAGTGAACGGGGAACAAACACCGGGGAGCTGTTTTTT. Translated, this is CASSERGTNTGELFF.